One sample yielded the 16 T cell receptor beta chains listed below, sequenced in a study of blood T cells in healthy people across ages. Together with a sample-barcoded 5' primer, a J-beta primer mix was included in a second PCR lasting 7 to 11 cycles. TCRdb recomputed calls from the 5' RACE reads with MiXCR, one row per CDR3 protein. The profile shows some 1.7 million distinct CDR3 sequences, roughly 28% of them singletons. Sample: blood. The receptors shown here come from a woman younger than 45 in good health.

This chain joins TRBV7-2 and TRBJ2-5; D not certain. Germline-derived CDR1 and CDR2 are SGHTA and FQGNSA. This CDR3 contains 15 residues. Trimming took off 4 bases at V and 5 bases at J, with 17 bases between the two ends. The DNA of the CDR3 is TGTGCCAGCAGCTACCGAGGTCCCCCGGGTGAGACCCAGTACTTC. It encodes CASSYRGPPGETQYF.

In its sample, this clonotype was seen a few times. This chain connects TRBV6-6 to TRBJ1-2; 7 bases map to TRBD1. CDR1 and CDR2 (germline): MNHNY, SVGAGI (reference sequence). J was trimmed by 5 bases and V by 7 bases; bases with no gene match: 10. This CDR3 is 14 amino acids long. Written as DNA, the CDR3 is TGTGCCAGCACCCTTACCGACAGGGTATATGGCTACACCTTC. It specifies CASTLTDRVYGYTF.

The rearrangement joins TRBV15 to TRBJ1-5, with D maybe TRBD1 (5 bases). In germline, CDR1 is LNHNV, CDR2 YYDKDF (reference sequence). The germline V and J ends were trimmed by 0 bases and 1 base, with 19 bases remaining between them. The CDR3 has 19 residues. CDR3 in amino acids: CATSRDYGGVQESNQPQHF. The CDR3 nucleotides are TGTGCCACCAGCAGAGATTATGGAGGGGTGCAGGAGAGCAATCAGCCCCAGCATTTT.

This clonotype was counted a few times. The gene calls are TRBV15 and TRBJ1-1; 10 bases fit TRBD1. In germline, CDR1 is LNHNV, CDR2 YYDKDF (reference sequence). The CDR3 sequence is 16 residues long. V lost 1 base, J lost 5 bases, and 7 bases stayed unmatched. This CDR3 reads CATSRGGQGKGTEAFF. The CDR3 DNA sequence: TGTGCCACCAGCAGAGGGGGACAGGGGAAGGGTACTGAAGCTTTCTTT. Full variable domain (outside the CDR3, taken from reference TRBV15 and TRBJ1-1): DAMVIQNPRYQVTQFGKPVTLSCSQTLNHNVMYWYQQKSSQAPKLLFHYYDKDFNNEADTPDNFQSRRPNTSFCFLDIRSPGLGDTAMYLCATSRGGQGKGTEAFFGQGTRLTVV.

A remark on this clonotype: A much bigger clone sits one base away, suggesting this may be a read error. The chain links TRBV18 to TRBJ2-7, with 7 bases aligning to TRBD1. The CDR3 length is 14 residues. The V gene's germline CDR1 is KGHSH and CDR2 LQKENI. The CDR3 reads CASPPGDSRYEQYF. The CDR3 coding sequence is TGTGCCAGCCCACCCGGGGACAGTCGGTACGAGCAGTACTTC. Full variable domain (missing parts from reference TRBV18 and TRBJ2-7): NAGVMQNPRHLVRRRGQEARLRCSPMKGHSHVYWYRQLPEEGLKFMVYLQKENIIDESGMPKERFSAEFPKEGPSILRIQQVVRGDSAAYFCASPPGDSRYEQYFGPGTRLTVT.

In this sample, this clonotype turned up many times. This chain connects TRBV4-2 to TRBJ1-2, with TRBD1 matching over 8 bases. In germline, CDR1 is LGHNA, CDR2 YNFKEQ. J was trimmed by 2 bases and V by 4 bases; bases with no gene match: 9. This CDR3 is built from 16 residues. The CDR3 sequence: CASSPRGRTGNYGYTF. The CDR3 nucleotides are TGTGCCAGCAGCCCCCGGGGGAGGACAGGGAACTATGGCTACACCTTC.

The J gene is TRBJ2-7, the V gene TRBV19; a weak D match, TRBD2 (6 bases). Germline V CDR1 and CDR2: LNHDA, SQIVND (reference sequence). Between the trimmed V and J ends, which lost 8 bases and 0 bases, there was a span of 17 bases. The CDR3 is 15 amino acids. This CDR3 is CASSKLRGSSYEQYF. Here the CDR3 DNA reads TGTGCCAGTTCCAAGTTACGGGGGAGCTCCTACGAGCAGTACTTC.

This clonotype was seen only a few times. The chain has TRBV12-3 or TRBV12-4 and TRBJ2-4; D is perhaps TRBD1 (5 bases). Trimming cost V 0 bases and J 7 bases, with 10 bases left between them. CDR3 length: 14 amino acids. CDR3 loop: CASSLAKGLNIQYF. The CDR3 region has the DNA TGTGCCAGCAGTTTAGCGAAGGGGCTGAACATTCAGTACTTC.

This chain links TRBV2 with TRBJ2-1, with D possibly being TRBD2 (6 bases). Germline assignment: CDR1 SNHLY and CDR2 FYNNEI. The CDR3 runs to 14 residues. The V end was cut by 4 bases, the J end by 3 bases, with 10 bases between. The CDR3: CASSGGTFYNEQFF. The CDR3 nucleotides read TGTGCCAGCAGTGGAGGGACTTTCTACAATGAGCAGTTCTTC.

The V and J genes are TRBV18 and TRBJ2-1; 12 bases agree with TRBD2. The CDR3 extends over 17 amino acids. With V trimmed by 4 bases and J by 8 bases, 12 bases remained unmatched. Per germline, CDR1 KGHSH and CDR2 LQKENI. The CDR3 coding sequence is TGTGCCAGCTCACAACGAGGCAAGACTAGCGGGAGTTATGAGCAGTTCTTC. It specifies CASSQRGKTSGSYEQFF.

In nucleotides, the CDR3 is TGCAGTGCCGCGGCATCTAACACTGAAGCTTTCTTT. It is translated as CSAAASNTEAFF. The chain carries TRBV20-1 and TRBJ1-1; no clear D gene. The CDR3 sequence is 12 residues long. Germline assignment: CDR1 DFQATT and CDR2 SNEGSKA (reference sequence). V was clipped by 6 bases and J by 2 bases, with 10 bases between them.

This clonotype was observed a single time. J is TRBJ2-7 and V is TRBV7-9, with D perhaps matching TRBD2 (6 bases). The CDR3 is made up of 15 amino acids. V shed 5 bases and J shed 3 bases, with 17 bases lying between them. Germline-derived CDR1 and CDR2 are SEHNR and FQNEAQ (reference sequence). The CDR3 loop is CASSPRLGEFYEQYF. In DNA form, the CDR3 reads TGTGCCAGCAGCCCACGACTAGGAGAGTTCTACGAGCAGTACTTC.

The V gene is TRBV7-2, the J gene TRBJ1-2; D not resolved. This CDR3 is built from 15 residues. Trimming shortened V by 1 base and J by 2 bases, and 11 bases separated the two germline ends. Germline CDR1 SGHTA, CDR2 FQGNSA. The CDR3 here is CASSLVRPGNYGYTF. Here the CDR3 DNA reads TGTGCCAGCAGCTTAGTACGGCCCGGAAACTATGGCTACACCTTC.

The gene calls are TRBV24-1 and TRBJ2-2; D is unclear. The V end lost 4 bases, the J end lost 2 bases, and 10 bases lay between the germline ends. This CDR3 has 15 amino acids. Germline values: CDR1 KGHDR, CDR2 SFDVKD. CDR3 protein: CATSEPGPNTGELFF. In DNA form, the CDR3 reads TGTGCCACCAGTGAGCCCGGGCCCAACACCGGGGAGCTGTTTTTT.

The gene calls are TRBV2 and TRBJ1-6; 7 bases match TRBD1. The V gene's germline CDR1 is SNHLY and CDR2 FYNNEI. V was clipped by 4 bases and J by 4 bases; unmatched bases: 4. The CDR3 length is 15 residues. CDR3 bases: TGTGCCAGCAGTGGACAGGGCAGATATAATTCACCCCTCCACTTT. Translated: CASSGQGRYNSPLHF. The full variable domain, rest sourced from reference TRBV2 and TRBJ1-6, is EPEVTQTPSHQVTQMGQEVILRCVPISNHLYFYWYRQILGQKVEFLVSFYNNEISEKSEIFDDQFSVERPDGSNFTLKIRSTKLEDSAMYFCASSGQGRYNSPLHFGNGTRLTVT.

This clonotype has ten or more counts. One end of the junction varies from germline; a read error may be responsible. The chain couples TRBV5-1 to TRBJ2-7, with no clear D. The CDR3 totals 11 residues. CDR1 and CDR2 (germline): SGHRS, YFSETQ. The CDR3 coding sequence is TGTGCCAGCAGCACCGCCTACGAGCAGTACTTC. Residues: CASSTAYEQYF.